Detailed here is one T cell receptor (beta chain). As yet, its antigen is unknown. The sample comes from a study of cytomegalovirus exposure and HLA in healthy donors. The PCR made use of 60 Vbeta and 13 Jbeta primers. Methods used by the authors: Unique TCR beta chains totaled some 80 million in a later count, with approximately 10 million of them shared. Assay used: immunoSEQ multiplex PCR; TCRdb lists only in-frame clones, some missing. The DNA was the basis for D and trimming; V, J and clone size are from that table. The sample has 130,000 or so clones, 60% to 80% seen once; the top ten hold around 1.5%. Germline V gene sequence: CDR1 ENHRY, CDR2 SYGVKD. The CDR3 loop spans 14 amino acids. The V and J ends lost 2 bases and 9 bases respectively, with 11 bases between them. Study results and limitations: In vitro work confirmed that three CMV-associated chains recognize CMV antigens.

The material sequenced was PBMCs. V is TRBV10-3 and J is TRBJ1-6; D is possibly TRBD1 (5 bases). The clonotype comes from a female donor in good health and CMV-seronegative. The CDR3 nucleotides read TGTGCCATCAGTGAGGGGGGGAGGAGTTCACCCCTCCACTTT. This gives the protein CAISEGGRSSPLHF.